A single sample gave rise to the 6 T cell receptor beta chains below, sequenced in a study of CD8+CD57+ T cells in acquired aplastic anemia. Both TCR beta VDJ combination and CDR3 sequence profiling were carried out. Genomic DNA was the template for this profiling. Each CDR3 protein is one row after TCRdb ran MiXCR on the reads. The repertoire holds 150,000 or so distinct CDR3 sequences, with approximately 52% as singletons. Sequencing involved patients with CD8+CD57+ cell expansion previously shown by flow cytometry. Sequencing was done on a sample of sorted CD4+, CD8+, or CD8+CD57+ T cells (not recorded which) from PBMCs. The receptor set was obtained from a human donor with aplastic anemia.

The chain is built from TRBV19 and TRBJ1-1, with 8 bases aligning to TRBD1. With V trimmed by 7 bases and J by 3 bases, 4 bases remained unmatched. The CDR3 is 13 amino acids. Germline V lookup: CDR1 LNHDA, CDR2 SQIVND (reference sequence). Here the CDR3 DNA reads TGTGCCAGTATTGGGACAGGTTACACTGAAGCTTTCTTT. Its protein is CASIGTGYTEAFF.

At least ten counts were recorded for this clonotype. The rearrangement joins TRBV19 to TRBJ2-3; 9 bases match TRBD1. Germline V CDR1 and CDR2: LNHDA, SQIVND (reference sequence). Unmatched junction bases numbered 7, after V lost 8 bases and J lost 4 bases. The CDR3 extends over 14 amino acids. The CDR3 DNA reads as TGTGCCAGTCGAAAAACAGGGGGCCCAGATACGCAGTATTTT. This codes for CASRKTGGPDTQYF.

There are many counts of this clonotype. The chain has TRBV7-9 and TRBJ2-3, with D maybe TRBD2 (5 bases). The germline CDR1 and CDR2 sequences are SEHNR and FQNEAQ (reference sequence). The CDR3 is 15 residues long. Trimming took off 3 bases at V and 0 bases at J, with 10 bases between the two ends. The CDR3 reads CASSFSETSTDTQYF. CDR3 bases: TGTGCCAGCAGCTTTAGCGAGACTAGCACAGATACGCAGTATTTT.

The V call is TRBV10-3, the J call TRBJ1-1, with D hard to call. The CDR3 length is 13 residues. V lost 6 bases, J lost 0 bases, and 8 bases lay in between. Germline V gives CDR1 ENHRY, CDR2 SYGVKD. CDR3 in amino acids: CAISPRMNTEAFF. CDR3 in DNA: TGTGCCATCAGCCCGAGGATGAACACTGAAGCTTTCTTT.

The CDR3 loop reads CSTTDTQYF. The CDR3 coding sequence is TGCAGCACCACAGATACGCAGTATTTT. The rearrangement links TRBV29-1 to TRBJ2-3; D not certain. Trimming cost V 8 bases and J 2 bases, with 2 bases left between them. CDR1 SQVTM and CDR2 ANQGSEA come from the germline V gene. This CDR3 contains 9 residues.

Only a few counts were recorded for this clonotype. The gene calls are TRBV4-2 and TRBJ2-3, with 10 bases identical to TRBD2. This CDR3 is built from 16 residues. Germline loops: CDR1 LGHNA, CDR2 YNFKEQ. Losses at the gene ends were 0 bases for V and 3 bases for J; bases not matched to a gene: 3. The CDR3 coding sequence is TGTGCCAGCAGCCAAGAAGCGGGGGGGGGGACAGATACGCAGTATTTT. It specifies CASSQEAGGGTDTQYF.